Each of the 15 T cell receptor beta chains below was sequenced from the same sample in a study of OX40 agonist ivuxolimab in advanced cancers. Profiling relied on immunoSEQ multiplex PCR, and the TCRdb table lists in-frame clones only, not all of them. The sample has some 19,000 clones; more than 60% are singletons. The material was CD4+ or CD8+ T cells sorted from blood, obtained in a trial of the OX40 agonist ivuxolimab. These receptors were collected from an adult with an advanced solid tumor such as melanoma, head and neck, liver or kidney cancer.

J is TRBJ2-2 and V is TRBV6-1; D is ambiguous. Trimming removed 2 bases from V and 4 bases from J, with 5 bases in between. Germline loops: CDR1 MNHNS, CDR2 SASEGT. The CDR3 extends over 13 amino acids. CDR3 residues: CASSEFPTGELFF. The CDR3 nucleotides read TGTGCCAGCAGTGAATTCCCCACCGGGGAGCTGTTTTTT.

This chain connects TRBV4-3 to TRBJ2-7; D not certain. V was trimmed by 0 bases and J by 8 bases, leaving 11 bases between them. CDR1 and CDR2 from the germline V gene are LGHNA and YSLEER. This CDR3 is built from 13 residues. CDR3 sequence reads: CASSQDLLRQQYF. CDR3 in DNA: TGCGCCAGCAGCCAAGACTTACTACGTCAGCAGTACTTC.

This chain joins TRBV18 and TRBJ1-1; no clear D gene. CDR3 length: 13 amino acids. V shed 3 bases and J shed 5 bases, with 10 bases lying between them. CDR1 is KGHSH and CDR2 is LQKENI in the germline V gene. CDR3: CASSPDGRTEAFF. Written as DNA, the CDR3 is TGTGCCAGCTCACCGGACGGGAGGACTGAAGCTTTCTTT. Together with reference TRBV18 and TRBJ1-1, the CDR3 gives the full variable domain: NAGVMQNPRHLVRRRGQEARLRCSPMKGHSHVYWYRQLPEEGLKFMVYLQKENIIDESGMPKERFSAEFPKEGPSILRIQQVVRGDSAAYFCASSPDGRTEAFFGQGTRLTVV.

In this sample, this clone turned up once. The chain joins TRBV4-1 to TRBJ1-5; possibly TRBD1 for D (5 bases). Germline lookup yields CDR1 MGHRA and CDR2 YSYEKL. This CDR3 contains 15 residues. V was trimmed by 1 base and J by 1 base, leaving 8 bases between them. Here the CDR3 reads CASSQGWGSNQPQHF. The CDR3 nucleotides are TGCGCCAGCAGCCAAGGATGGGGCAGCAATCAGCCCCAGCATTTT.

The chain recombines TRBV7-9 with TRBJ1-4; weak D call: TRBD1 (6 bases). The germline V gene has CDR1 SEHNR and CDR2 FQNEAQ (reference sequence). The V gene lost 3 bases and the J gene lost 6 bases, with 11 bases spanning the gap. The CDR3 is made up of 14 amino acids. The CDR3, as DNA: TGTGCCAGCAGCTTCGGACAGACCTATGAAAAACTGTTTTTT. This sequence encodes CASSFGQTYEKLFF.

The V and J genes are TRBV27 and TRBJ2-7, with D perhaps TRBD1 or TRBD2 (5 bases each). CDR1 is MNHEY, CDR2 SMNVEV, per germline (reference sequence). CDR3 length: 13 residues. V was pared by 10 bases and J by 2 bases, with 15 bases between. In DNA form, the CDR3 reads TGTGCCATCGCTCCGGGGCGGGCCTACGAGCAGTACTTC. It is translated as CAIAPGRAYEQYF.

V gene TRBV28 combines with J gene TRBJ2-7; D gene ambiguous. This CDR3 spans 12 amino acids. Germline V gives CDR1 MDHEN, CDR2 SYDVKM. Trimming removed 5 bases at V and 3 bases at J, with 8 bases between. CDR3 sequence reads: CASSPPDYEQYF. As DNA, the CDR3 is TGTGCCAGCAGTCCTCCTGACTACGAGCAGTACTTC.

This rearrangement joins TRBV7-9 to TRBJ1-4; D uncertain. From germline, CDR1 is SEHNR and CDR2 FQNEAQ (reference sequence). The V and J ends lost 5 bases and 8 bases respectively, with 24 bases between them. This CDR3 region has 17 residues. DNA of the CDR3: TGTGCCAGCAGCCCCCTAGGAGGTTCGGGGTTGGAAGAAAAACTGTTTTTT. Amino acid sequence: CASSPLGGSGLEEKLFF.

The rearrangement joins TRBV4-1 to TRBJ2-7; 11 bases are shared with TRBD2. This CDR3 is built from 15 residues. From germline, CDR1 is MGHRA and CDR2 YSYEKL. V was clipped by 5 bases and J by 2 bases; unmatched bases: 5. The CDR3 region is CASSALAGDPYEQYF. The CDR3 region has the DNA TGCGCCAGCAGCGCACTAGCGGGAGACCCCTACGAGCAGTACTTC.

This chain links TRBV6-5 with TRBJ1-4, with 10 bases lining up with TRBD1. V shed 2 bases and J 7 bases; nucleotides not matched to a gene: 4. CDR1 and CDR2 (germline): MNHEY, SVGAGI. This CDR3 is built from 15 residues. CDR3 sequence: CASSYGQGGSEKLFF. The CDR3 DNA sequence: TGTGCCAGCAGTTACGGACAGGGGGGTTCTGAAAAACTGTTTTTT.

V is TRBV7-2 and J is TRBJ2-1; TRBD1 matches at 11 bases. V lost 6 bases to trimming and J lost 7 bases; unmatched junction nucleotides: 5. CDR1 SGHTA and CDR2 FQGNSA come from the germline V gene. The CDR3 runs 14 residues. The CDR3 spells CASRTGTGGNEQFF. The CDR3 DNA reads TGTGCCAGCAGAACCGGGACAGGGGGGAATGAGCAGTTCTTC.

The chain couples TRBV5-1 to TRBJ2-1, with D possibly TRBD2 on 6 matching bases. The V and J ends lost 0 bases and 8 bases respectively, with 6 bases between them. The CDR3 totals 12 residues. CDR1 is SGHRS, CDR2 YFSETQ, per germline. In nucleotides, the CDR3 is TGCGCCAGCAGCTTGGGCGGGGATGAGCAGTTCTTC. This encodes CASSLGGDEQFF.

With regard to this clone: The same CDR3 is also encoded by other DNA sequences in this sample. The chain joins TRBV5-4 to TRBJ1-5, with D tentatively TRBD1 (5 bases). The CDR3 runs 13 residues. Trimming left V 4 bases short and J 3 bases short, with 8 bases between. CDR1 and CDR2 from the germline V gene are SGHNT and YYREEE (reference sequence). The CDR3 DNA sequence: TGTGCCAGCAGCCTGGGGACCAATCAGCCCCAGCATTTT. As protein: CASSLGTNQPQHF.

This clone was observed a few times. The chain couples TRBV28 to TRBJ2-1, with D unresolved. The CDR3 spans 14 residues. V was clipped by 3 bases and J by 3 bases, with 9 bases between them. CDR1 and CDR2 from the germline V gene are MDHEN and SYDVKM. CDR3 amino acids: CASSFSQIYNEQFF. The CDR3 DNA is TGTGCCAGCAGTTTTTCCCAGATCTACAATGAGCAGTTCTTC.

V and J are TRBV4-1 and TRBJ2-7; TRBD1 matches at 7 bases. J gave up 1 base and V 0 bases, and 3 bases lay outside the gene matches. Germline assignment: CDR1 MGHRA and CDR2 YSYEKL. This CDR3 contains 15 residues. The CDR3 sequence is CASSQDRGQSYEQYF. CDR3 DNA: TGCGCCAGCAGCCAAGATCGGGGACAGTCCTACGAGCAGTACTTC.